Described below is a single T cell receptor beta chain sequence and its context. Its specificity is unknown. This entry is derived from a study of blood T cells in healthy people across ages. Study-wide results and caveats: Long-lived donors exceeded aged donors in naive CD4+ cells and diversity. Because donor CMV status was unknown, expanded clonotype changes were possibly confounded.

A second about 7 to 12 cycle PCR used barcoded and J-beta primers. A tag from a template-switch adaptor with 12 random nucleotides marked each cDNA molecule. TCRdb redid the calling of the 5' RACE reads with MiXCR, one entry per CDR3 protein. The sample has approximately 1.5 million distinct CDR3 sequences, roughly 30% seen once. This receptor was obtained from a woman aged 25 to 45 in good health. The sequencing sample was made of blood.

In DNA, the CDR3 is TGTGCCAGCAGTTTTTTCCTAATAGCCAAAAACATTCAGTACTTC. Amino acids: CASSFFLIAKNIQYF. V gene TRBV28 combines with J gene TRBJ2-4; D gene unclear. V lost 3 bases and J 0 bases, leaving 9 bases between the germline ends. Germline V gives CDR1 MDHEN, CDR2 SYDVKM. This CDR3 has 15 amino acids. The variable domain in full, with the rest retrieved from reference TRBV28 and TRBJ2-4, is DVKVTQSSRYLVKRTGEKVFLECVQDMDHENMFWYRQDPGLGLRLIYFSYDVKMKEKGDIPEGYSVSREKKERFSLILESASTNQTSMYLCASSFFLIAKNIQYFGAGTRLSVL.